The T cell receptor (beta chain) under discussion was sequenced for a study of blood T cell repertoires in COVID-19. Study summary: Acute and convalescent COVID-19 specimens originated in the United States, Italy and Spain. T cells, B-cell-depleted T cells, or PBMCs supplied cDNA or gDNA.

In the original analysis: Amplification of reference gene primers provided the estimated nucleated cell counts. Assay used: immunoSEQ multiplex PCR; TCRdb lists only in-frame clones, some missing. The DNA was the basis for D and trimming; V, J and clone size are from that table. The sample has tens of thousands of clones, 70% to 90% seen once. Sequenced input: peripheral blood. The sequence was obtained from an elderly woman with acute or convalescent COVID-19.

Here the CDR3 DNA reads TGTGCCAGCAGCCAATCCGGACAGGCAACTAATGAAAAACTGTTTTTT. Its protein is CASSQSGQATNEKLFF. The chain carries TRBV14 and TRBJ1-4; 7 positions match TRBD1. Per germline, CDR1 SGHDN and CDR2 FVKESK. The J segment lost 0 bases and the V segment lost 2 bases, leaving 3 bases of the junction unmatched. The CDR3 is 16 amino acids.